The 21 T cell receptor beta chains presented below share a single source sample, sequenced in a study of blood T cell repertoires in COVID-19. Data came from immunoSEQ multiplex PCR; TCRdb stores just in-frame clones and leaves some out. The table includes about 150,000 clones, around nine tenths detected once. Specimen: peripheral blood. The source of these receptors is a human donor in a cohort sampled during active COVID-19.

This CDR3 is CASSIMSSGNNEQFF. DNA for the CDR3: TGTGCCAGTAGTATTATGTCTAGCGGTAACAATGAGCAGTTCTTC. The chain recombines TRBV19 with TRBJ2-1, with TRBD2 matching over 7 bases. V shed 3 bases and J 5 bases; nucleotides not matched to a gene: 7. Germline loops: CDR1 LNHDA, CDR2 SQIVND (reference sequence). CDR3 length equals 15 residues. The whole variable domain, remainder taken from reference TRBV19 and TRBJ2-1, is DGGITQSPKYLFRKEGQNVTLSCEQNLNHDAMYWYRQDPGQGLRLIYYSQIVNDFQKGDIAEGYSVSREKKESFPLTVTSAQKNPTAFYLCASSIMSSGNNEQFFGPGTRLTVL.

The CDR3 loop reads CASSTRGFRNEKLFF. The CDR3 DNA follows: TGTGCCAGCAGCACCCGAGGATTCAGAAATGAAAAACTGTTTTTT. The chain employs TRBV7-9 and TRBJ1-4; D is ambiguous. The CDR3 length is 15 residues. The germline V gene encodes CDR1 SEHNR and CDR2 FQNEAQ (reference sequence). V was trimmed by 5 bases and J by 5 bases, leaving 15 bases between them.

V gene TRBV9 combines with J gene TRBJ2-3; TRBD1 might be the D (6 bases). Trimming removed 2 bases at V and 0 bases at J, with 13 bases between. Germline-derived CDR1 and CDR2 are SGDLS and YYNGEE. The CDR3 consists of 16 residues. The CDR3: CASSVGHTSSTDTQYF. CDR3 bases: TGTGCCAGCAGCGTGGGACACACTTCTAGCACAGATACGCAGTATTTT.

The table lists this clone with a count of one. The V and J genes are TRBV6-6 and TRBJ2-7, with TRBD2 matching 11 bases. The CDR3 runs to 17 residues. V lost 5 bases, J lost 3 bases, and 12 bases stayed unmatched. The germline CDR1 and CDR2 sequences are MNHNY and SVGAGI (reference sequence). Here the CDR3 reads CASSQGNVGLAVYEQYF. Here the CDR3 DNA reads TGTGCCAGCAGTCAGGGGAATGTGGGACTAGCGGTCTACGAGCAGTACTTC.

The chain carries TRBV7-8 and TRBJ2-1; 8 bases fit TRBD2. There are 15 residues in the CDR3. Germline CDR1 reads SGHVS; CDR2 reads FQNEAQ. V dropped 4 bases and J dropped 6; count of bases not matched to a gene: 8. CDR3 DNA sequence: TGTGCCAGCAGCTCCCGGGGGGGACTAAGCAATGAGCAGTTCTTC. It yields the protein CASSSRGGLSNEQFF.

CDR3 amino acids: CASSPPAAPYGYTF. For the CDR3, the DNA is TGTGCCAGCTCACCACCGGCGGCACCCTATGGCTACACCTTC. The chain carries TRBV18 and TRBJ1-2; D unresolved. CDR1 is KGHSH, CDR2 LQKENI, per germline. This CDR3 region has 14 residues. V shed 0 bases and J shed 4 bases, with 9 bases lying between them.

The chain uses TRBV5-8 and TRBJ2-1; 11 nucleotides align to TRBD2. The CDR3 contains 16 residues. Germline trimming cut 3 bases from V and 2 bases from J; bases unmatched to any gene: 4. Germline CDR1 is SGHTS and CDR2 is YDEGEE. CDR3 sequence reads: CASSYYSGRAYNEQFF. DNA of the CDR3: TGTGCCAGCAGCTACTATAGCGGGAGGGCCTACAATGAGCAGTTCTTC.

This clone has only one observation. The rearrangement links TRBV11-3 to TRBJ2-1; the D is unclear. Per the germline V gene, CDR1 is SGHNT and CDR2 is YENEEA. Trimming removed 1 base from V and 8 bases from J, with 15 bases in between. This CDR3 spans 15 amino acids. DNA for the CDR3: TGTGCCAGCAGCTTAGGCAGGTTTGCTGGCGATGAGCAGTTCTTC. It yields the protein CASSLGRFAGDEQFF.

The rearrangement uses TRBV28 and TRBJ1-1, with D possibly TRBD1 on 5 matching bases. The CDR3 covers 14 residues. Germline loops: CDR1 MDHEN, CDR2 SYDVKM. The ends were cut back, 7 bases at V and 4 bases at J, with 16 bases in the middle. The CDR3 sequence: CASMRRQGITEAFF. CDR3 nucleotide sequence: TGTGCCAGCATGCGTCGTCAGGGCATCACTGAAGCTTTCTTT.

CDR3 region: CASSLSGREGADTQYF. The CDR3, as DNA: TGTGCCAGCAGCTTAAGCGGGCGCGAGGGCGCAGATACGCAGTATTTT. This rearrangement joins TRBV13 to TRBJ2-3, with a weak D call TRBD2 (6 bases). CDR3 length: 16 amino acids. The germline V gene encodes CDR1 PRHDT and CDR2 FYEKMQ (reference sequence). V gave up 2 bases and J gave up 4 bases, with 16 bases separating them. The entire variable domain, with the rest obtained from reference TRBV13 and TRBJ2-3, is as follows: AAGVIQSPRHLIKEKRETATLKCYPIPRHDTVYWYQQGPGQDPQFLISFYEKMQSDKGSIPDRFSAQQFSDYHSELNMSSLELGDSALYFCASSLSGREGADTQYFGPGTRLTVL.

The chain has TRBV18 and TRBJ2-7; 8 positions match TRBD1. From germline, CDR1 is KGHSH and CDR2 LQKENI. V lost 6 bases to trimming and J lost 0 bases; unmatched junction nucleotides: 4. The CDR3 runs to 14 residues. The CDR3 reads CASSWTGRSYEQYF. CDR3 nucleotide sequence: TGTGCCAGCTCCTGGACAGGGCGCTCCTACGAGCAGTACTTC.

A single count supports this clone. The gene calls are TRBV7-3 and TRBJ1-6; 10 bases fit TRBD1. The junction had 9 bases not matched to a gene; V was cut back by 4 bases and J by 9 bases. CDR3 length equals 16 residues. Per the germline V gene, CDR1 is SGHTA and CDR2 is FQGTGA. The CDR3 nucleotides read TGTGCCAGCAGCTCACAATTCCGGGACAGGGGTTCACCCCTCCACTTT. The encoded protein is CASSSQFRDRGSPLHF.

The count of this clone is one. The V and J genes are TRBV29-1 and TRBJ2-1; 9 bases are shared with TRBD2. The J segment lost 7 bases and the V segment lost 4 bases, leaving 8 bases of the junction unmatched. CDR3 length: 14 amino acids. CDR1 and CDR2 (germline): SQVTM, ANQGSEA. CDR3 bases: TGCAGCGTTGCCTCCCGGCTAGCGGGAAATGAGCAGTTCTTC. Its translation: CSVASRLAGNEQFF.

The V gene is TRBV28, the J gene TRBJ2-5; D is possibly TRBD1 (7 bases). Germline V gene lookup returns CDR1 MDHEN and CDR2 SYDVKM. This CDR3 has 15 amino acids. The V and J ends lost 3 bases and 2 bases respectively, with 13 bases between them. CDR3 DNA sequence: TGTGCCAGCAGTTTTGCGCAGGGGGGACAAGAGACCCAGTACTTC. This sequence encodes CASSFAQGGQETQYF. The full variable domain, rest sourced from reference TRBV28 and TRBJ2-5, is DVKVTQSSRYLVKRTGEKVFLECVQDMDHENMFWYRQDPGLGLRLIYFSYDVKMKEKGDIPEGYSVSREKKERFSLILESASTNQTSMYLCASSFAQGGQETQYFGPGTRLLVL.

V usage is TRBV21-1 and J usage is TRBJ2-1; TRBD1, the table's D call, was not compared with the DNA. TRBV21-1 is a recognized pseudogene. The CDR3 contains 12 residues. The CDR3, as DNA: TGTGCCAGCTGGACAGGGTGCAATGAGCAGTTCTTC. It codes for CASWTGCNEQFF.

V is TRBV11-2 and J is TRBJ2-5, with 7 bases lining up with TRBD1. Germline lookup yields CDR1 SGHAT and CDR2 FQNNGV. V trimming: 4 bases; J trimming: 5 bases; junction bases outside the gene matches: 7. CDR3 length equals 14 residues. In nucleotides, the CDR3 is TGTGCCAGCAGCTCGGACAGGATGAGGGAGACCCAGTACTTC. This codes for CASSSDRMRETQYF.

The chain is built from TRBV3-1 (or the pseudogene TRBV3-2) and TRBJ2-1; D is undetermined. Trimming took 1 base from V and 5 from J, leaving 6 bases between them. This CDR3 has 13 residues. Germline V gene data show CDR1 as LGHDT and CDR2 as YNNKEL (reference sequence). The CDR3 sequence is CASSQGLDNEQFF. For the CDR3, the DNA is TGTGCCAGCAGCCAAGGACTGGACAATGAGCAGTTCTTC.

The chain's CDR3 is CASSLLGLAEYNEQFF. The CDR3 DNA reads as TGTGCCAGCAGCCTATTGGGACTAGCGGAATACAATGAGCAGTTCTTC. The chain couples TRBV9 to TRBJ2-1; 11 bases fit TRBD2. V gave up 4 bases and J gave up 4 bases; unmatched junction bases: 7. The CDR3 extends over 16 amino acids. The germline V gene encodes CDR1 SGDLS and CDR2 YYNGEE.

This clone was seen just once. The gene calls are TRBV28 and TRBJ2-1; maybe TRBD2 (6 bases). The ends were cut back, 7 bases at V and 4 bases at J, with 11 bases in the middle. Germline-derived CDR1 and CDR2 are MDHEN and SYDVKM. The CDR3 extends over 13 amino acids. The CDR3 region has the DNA TGTGCCAGCACCAGCGGGTCTTACAATGAGCAGTTCTTC. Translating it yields CASTSGSYNEQFF.

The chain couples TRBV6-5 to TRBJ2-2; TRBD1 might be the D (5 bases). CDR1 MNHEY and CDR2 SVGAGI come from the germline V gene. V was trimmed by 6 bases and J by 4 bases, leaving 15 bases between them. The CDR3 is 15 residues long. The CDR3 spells CASSPRQGFTGELFF. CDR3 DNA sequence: TGTGCCAGCAGCCCCCGTCAGGGATTCACCGGGGAGCTGTTTTTT.

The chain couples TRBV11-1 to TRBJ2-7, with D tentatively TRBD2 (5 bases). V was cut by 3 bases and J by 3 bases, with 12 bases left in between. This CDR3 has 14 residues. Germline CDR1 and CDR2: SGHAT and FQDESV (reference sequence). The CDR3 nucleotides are TGTGCCAGCAGCTTTGAGGGCGGCGTCTACGAGCAGTACTTC. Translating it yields CASSFEGGVYEQYF.